The present TCR beta chain was sequenced within a study of T cell responses to AZD1222 COVID-19 vaccine. Study-wide context: Doses given second, at about 4 or about 12 weeks, were pooled.

Here immunoSEQ multiplex PCR was the method, and the copy in TCRdb shows in-frame clones only, minus some. The sample carries roughly 170,000 clones, just over 85% recorded once. Findings and caveats of the study: After the peak T cell response, and only then, were repertoires sampled. The reported proportion of spike-specific TCRs targeting unmutated variant regions was nearly half.

The germline CDR1 and CDR2 sequences are LGHDT and YNNKEL (reference sequence). Trimming cost V 3 bases and J 11 bases; bases outside gene matches: 5. The CDR3 extends over 12 amino acids. Note on this clone: The antigen is unknown.

The sequencing here drew on peripheral blood, taken on day 0 of AZD1222 vaccination. The TCR sequence derives from an adult in good health. The rearrangement uses TRBV3-1 (or the pseudogene TRBV3-2) and TRBJ2-5; TRBD2 matches at 8 bases. CDR3 protein: CASSHLGGGQYF. CDR3 sequence (DNA): TGTGCCAGCAGCCACCTTGGCGGGGGGCAGTACTTC.